This T cell receptor beta chain was recovered during a study of blood T cell repertoires in COVID-19. In the study overall: Acute-phase and convalescent COVID-19 samples originated in the United States, Italy and Spain. T cells, B-cell-depleted T cells, or PBMCs provided the cDNA or gDNA that served as material.

This CDR3 spans 15 amino acids. Trimming took 1 base from V and 6 from J; bases not matched to a gene: 3. Germline assignment: CDR1 MDHEN and CDR2 SYDVKM. Per the study methods: Scientists estimated how many nucleated cells there were by amplifying reference gene primers. Data came from immunoSEQ multiplex PCR; TCRdb stores just in-frame clones and leaves some out. The DNA gave D and trimming, while V, J and clone size come from that table. The sample yields 110,000 to 150,000 clones, around 81% seen once. The sequenced material came from peripheral blood. The chain combines TRBV28 with TRBJ2-1; TRBD2 matches at 10 bases. This clonotype was obtained from a woman in her forties or fifties with acute or convalescent COVID-19. CDR3 loop: CASSLSSGGLNEQFF. The CDR3 DNA reads as TGTGCCAGCAGTTTATCTAGCGGGGGACTCAATGAGCAGTTCTTC.